This T cell receptor (beta chain) was captured by sequencing in a study of breast tumors, draining lymph nodes, adjacent tissues. Overall study findings and caveats: Tumor and nontumor repertoires were significantly more similar in luminal-like than in basal-like breast cancer.

V gave up 4 bases and J gave up 9 bases; unmatched junction bases: 3. The CDR3 is 12 residues long. CDR1 SNHLY and CDR2 FYNNEI come from the germline V gene. TCRdb independently ran MiXCR on the multiplex PCR reads; one entry per CDR3 protein. The sample has some 230,000 distinct CDR3 sequences; around 35% are singletons. As concerns this clonotype: No antigen is known for it.

Breast cancer patients provided tissue from their axillary draining lymph nodes. Source material: axillary lymph node tissue. This sequence originates from a female donor with breast cancer. Some clones in this sample may be carry-over from other donors' samples. The rearrangement links TRBV2 to TRBJ2-5, with 9 bases that match TRBD2. Here the CDR3 reads CASSVSGGPQYF. The CDR3 DNA is TGTGCCAGCAGTGTGAGCGGGGGGCCCCAGTACTTC.